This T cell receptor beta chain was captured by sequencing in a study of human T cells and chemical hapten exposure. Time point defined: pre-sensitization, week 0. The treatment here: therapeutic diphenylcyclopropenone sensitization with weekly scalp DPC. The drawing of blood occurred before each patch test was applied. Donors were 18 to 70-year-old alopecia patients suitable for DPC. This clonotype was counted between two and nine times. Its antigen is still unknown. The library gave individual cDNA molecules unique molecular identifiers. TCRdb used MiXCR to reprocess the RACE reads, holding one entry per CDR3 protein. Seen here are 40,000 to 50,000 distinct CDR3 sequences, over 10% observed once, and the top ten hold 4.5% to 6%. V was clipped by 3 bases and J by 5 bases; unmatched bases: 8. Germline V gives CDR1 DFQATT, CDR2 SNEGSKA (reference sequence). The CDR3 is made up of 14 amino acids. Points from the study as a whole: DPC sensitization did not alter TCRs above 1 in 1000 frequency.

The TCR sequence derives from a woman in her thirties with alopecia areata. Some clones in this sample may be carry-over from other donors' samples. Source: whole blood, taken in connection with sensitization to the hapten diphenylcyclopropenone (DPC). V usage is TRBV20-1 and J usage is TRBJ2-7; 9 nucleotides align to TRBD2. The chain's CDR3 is CSASFSGRSDEQYF. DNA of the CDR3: TGCAGTGCTAGTTTTAGCGGGAGATCCGACGAGCAGTACTTC.